Shown below are 14 T cell receptor beta chains from a single sample sequenced in a study of CD8 T cells in ankylosing spondylitis. Study outcomes and limitations: Ankylosing spondylitis blood appeared to be characterized by a TCR beta motif of eight or nine highly homologous variants.

The antigens of these receptors remain unknown. In TCRdb, the 5' RACE reads were re-called with MiXCR into one record per CDR3 protein. The sample records under 850,000 distinct CDR3 sequences, under 20% being singletons. The sequencing sample was made of blood, either unsorted or a sorted T cell fraction (not recorded which). The receptors stem from a male donor with ankylosing spondylitis.

V usage is TRBV9 and J usage is TRBJ2-4; 7 bases map to TRBD1. The CDR3 consists of 16 residues. Germline trimming cut 4 bases from V and 8 bases from J; bases unmatched to any gene: 15. Germline CDR1 SGDLS, CDR2 YYNGEE. The CDR3 loop is CASSPRTGLSTDIQYF. The CDR3 region has the DNA TGTGCCAGCAGCCCCCGGACAGGCCTCTCCACGGACATTCAGTACTTC.

In this sample, this clonotype turned up a few times. The J gene is TRBJ1-2, the V gene TRBV12-3 or TRBV12-4; D gene ambiguous. The CDR3 spans 13 residues. The V end lost 10 bases, the J end lost 4 bases, and 16 bases lay between the germline ends. CDR3 protein: CATAPEFTYGYTF. The CDR3 DNA reads TGTGCCACCGCCCCGGAATTTACCTATGGCTACACCTTC.

The chain links TRBV7-9 to TRBJ2-3; 7 bases align to TRBD2. Looked up from germline, CDR1 is SEHNR and CDR2 is FQNEAQ (reference sequence). Unmatched junction bases numbered 7, after V lost 1 base and J lost 6 bases. CDR3 length: 15 residues. Written as DNA, the CDR3 is TGTGCCAGCAGCTTAGAAGGCGGGAGTCGGGATACGCAGTATTTT. It is translated as CASSLEGGSRDTQYF.

This clonotype was seen at least ten times. The chain links TRBV5-1 to TRBJ1-3; D is undetermined. Trimming shortened V by 2 bases and J by 0 bases, and 9 bases separated the two germline ends. Germline CDR1 is SGHRS and CDR2 is YFSETQ. The CDR3 loop spans 15 amino acids. The CDR3: CASSLTGVSGNTIYF. DNA of the CDR3: TGCGCCAGCAGCTTAACCGGAGTCTCTGGAAACACCATATATTTT.

This clonotype was counted a single time. CDR3 DNA: TGTGCCAGCAGCTTAGTTACAGGGTATTCCTACAATGAGCAGTTCTTC. It specifies CASSLVTGYSYNEQFF. The chain uses TRBV7-9 and TRBJ2-1, with a tentative D call TRBD1 (6 bases). Germline V gene data show CDR1 as SEHNR and CDR2 as FQNEAQ (reference sequence). This CDR3 spans 16 amino acids. The V end lost 1 base, the J end lost 1 base, and 11 bases lay between the germline ends.

The sample holds a few counts of this clonotype. The chain uses TRBV6-6 and TRBJ1-2, with TRBD1 matching over 7 bases. This CDR3 has 13 amino acids. Trimming at V came to 6 bases and at J to 3 bases, leaving 4 bases not matched to a gene. In germline, CDR1 is MNHNY, CDR2 SVGAGI (reference sequence). CDR3 sequence reads: CASRTGQYYGYTF. The CDR3 nucleotides read TGTGCCAGCAGAACGGGACAGTACTATGGCTACACCTTC.

This chain connects TRBV6-5 to TRBJ2-7; 7 bases match TRBD2. Germline V gene sequence: CDR1 MNHEY, CDR2 SVGAGI. The V and J ends lost 0 bases and 4 bases, in that order; junction bases with no gene match: 9. The CDR3 covers 16 residues. The CDR3 spells CASSYSRSSGPYEQYF. Here the CDR3 DNA reads TGTGCCAGCAGTTACTCTAGGTCTAGCGGACCTTACGAGCAGTACTTC.

The rearrangement uses TRBV5-1 and TRBJ2-3; D may correspond to TRBD1 or TRBD2 (5 bases each). CDR1 SGHRS and CDR2 YFSETQ come from the germline V gene. CDR3 size: 15 residues. The germline V and J ends were trimmed by 4 bases and 6 bases, with 18 bases remaining between them. This CDR3 reads CASSPGTLQADTQYF. The CDR3 DNA reads TGCGCCAGCAGCCCGGGGACCTTGCAAGCGGATACGCAGTATTTT. Combining the CDR3 with reference TRBV5-1 and TRBJ2-3 gives the whole variable domain KAGVTQTPRYLIKTRGQQVTLSCSPISGHRSVSWYQQTPGQGLQFLFEYFSETQRNKGNFPGRFSGRQFSNSRSEMNVSTLELGDSALYLCASSPGTLQADTQYFGPGTRLTVL.

The chain combines TRBV2 with TRBJ2-1, with D hard to call. Germline V gene lookup returns CDR1 SNHLY and CDR2 FYNNEI. This CDR3 has 14 amino acids. V was pared by 6 bases and J by 0 bases, with 9 bases between. The CDR3 is CASRERVSYNEQFF. CDR3 nucleotide sequence: TGTGCCAGCAGGGAGCGTGTCTCCTACAATGAGCAGTTCTTC.

The table lists this clonotype with a few counts. The rearrangement links TRBV29-1 to TRBJ1-2; 11 bases agree with TRBD1. Per the germline V gene, CDR1 is SQVTM and CDR2 is ANQGSEA. V lost 6 bases, J lost 3 bases, and 6 bases stayed unmatched. This CDR3 contains 14 residues. The CDR3 nucleotides read TGCAGCGTACCTAGGACAGGGGGCGACTATGGCTACACCTTC. Amino acid sequence: CSVPRTGGDYGYTF.

The chain is built from TRBV4-3 and TRBJ1-4; D not resolved. The CDR3 is made up of 13 amino acids. CDR1 LGHNA and CDR2 YSLEER come from the germline V gene. Trimming shortened V by 0 bases and J by 11 bases, and 10 bases separated the two germline ends. The CDR3 sequence: CASSQDEREKLFF. The CDR3 coding sequence is TGCGCCAGCAGCCAAGATGAGAGGGAGAAACTGTTTTTT.

J is TRBJ2-7 and V is TRBV27; TRBD2 aligns across 8 bases. J lost 3 bases, V lost 3 bases, and 4 bases had no gene match. This CDR3 is 14 amino acids long. CDR1 is MNHEY and CDR2 is SMNVEV in the germline V gene (reference sequence). The CDR3 DNA follows: TGTGCCAGCAGTTTCGGCGGGGGGAACTACGAGCAGTACTTC. Protein: CASSFGGGNYEQYF.

In this sample, this clonotype turned up a few times. The genes are TRBV29-1 and TRBJ2-7, with D possibly TRBD1 on 6 matching bases. CDR3 length: 11 amino acids. V dropped 6 bases and J dropped 5 bases, with 11 bases sitting between them. CDR1 SQVTM and CDR2 ANQGSEA come from the germline V gene. The CDR3 protein is CSVVGGNEQYF. CDR3 DNA sequence: TGCAGCGTAGTAGGGGGAAACGAGCAGTACTTC.

Only a few counts were recorded for this clonotype. This sequence joins TRBV12-3 or TRBV12-4 and TRBJ2-7, with D possibly being TRBD1 (5 bases). The CDR3 consists of 14 residues. V was clipped by 6 bases and J by 0 bases, with 12 bases between them. Written as DNA, the CDR3 is TGTGCCAGCAGCGACAGCGCCTACTCCTACGAGCAGTACTTC. It translates to CASSDSAYSYEQYF.